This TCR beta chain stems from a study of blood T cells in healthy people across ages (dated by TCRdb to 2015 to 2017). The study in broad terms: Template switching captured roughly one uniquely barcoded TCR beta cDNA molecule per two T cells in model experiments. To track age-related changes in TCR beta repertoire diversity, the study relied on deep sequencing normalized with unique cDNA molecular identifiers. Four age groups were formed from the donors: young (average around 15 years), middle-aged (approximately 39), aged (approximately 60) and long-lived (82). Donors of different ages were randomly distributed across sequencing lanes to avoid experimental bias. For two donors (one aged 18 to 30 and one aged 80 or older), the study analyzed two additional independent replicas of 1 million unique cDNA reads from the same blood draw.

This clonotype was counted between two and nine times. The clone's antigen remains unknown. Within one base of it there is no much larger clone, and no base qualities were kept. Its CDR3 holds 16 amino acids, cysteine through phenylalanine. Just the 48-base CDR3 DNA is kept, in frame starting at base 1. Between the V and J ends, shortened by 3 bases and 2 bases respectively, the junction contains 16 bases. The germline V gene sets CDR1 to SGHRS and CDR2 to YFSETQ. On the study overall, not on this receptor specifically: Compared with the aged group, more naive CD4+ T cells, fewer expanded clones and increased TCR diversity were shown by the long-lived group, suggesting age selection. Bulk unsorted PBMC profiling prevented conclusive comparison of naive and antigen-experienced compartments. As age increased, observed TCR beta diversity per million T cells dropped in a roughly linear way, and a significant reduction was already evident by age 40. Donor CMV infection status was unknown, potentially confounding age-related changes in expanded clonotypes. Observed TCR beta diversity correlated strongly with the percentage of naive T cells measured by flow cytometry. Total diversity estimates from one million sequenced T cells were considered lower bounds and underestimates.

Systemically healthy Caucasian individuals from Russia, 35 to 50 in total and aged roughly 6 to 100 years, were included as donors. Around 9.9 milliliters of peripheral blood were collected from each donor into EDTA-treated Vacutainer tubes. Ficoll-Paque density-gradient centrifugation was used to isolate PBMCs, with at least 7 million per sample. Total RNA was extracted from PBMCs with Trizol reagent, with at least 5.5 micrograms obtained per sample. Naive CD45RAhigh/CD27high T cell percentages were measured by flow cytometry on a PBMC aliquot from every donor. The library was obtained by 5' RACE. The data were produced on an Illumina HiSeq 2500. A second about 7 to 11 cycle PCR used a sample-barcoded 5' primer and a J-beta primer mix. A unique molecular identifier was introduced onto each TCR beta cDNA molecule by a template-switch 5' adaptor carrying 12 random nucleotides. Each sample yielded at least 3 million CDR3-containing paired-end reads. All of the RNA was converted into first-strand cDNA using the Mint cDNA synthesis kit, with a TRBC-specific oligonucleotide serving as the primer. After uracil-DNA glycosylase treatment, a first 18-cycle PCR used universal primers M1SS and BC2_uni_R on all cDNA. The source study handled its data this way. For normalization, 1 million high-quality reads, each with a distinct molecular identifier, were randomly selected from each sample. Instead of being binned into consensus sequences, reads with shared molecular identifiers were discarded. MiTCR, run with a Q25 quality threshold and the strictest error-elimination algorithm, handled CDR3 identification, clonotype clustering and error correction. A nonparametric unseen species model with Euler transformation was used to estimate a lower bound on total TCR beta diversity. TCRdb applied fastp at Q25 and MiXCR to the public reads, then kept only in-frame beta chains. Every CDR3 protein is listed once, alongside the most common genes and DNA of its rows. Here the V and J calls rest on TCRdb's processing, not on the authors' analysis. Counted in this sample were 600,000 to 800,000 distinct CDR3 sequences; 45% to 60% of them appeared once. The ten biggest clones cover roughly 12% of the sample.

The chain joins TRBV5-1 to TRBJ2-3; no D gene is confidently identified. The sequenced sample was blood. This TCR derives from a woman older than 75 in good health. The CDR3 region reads CASSSWTADATDTQYF. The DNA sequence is TGCGCCAGCAGCTCGTGGACCGCCGATGCCACAGATACGCAGTATTTT.